This TCR beta chain is drawn from a study of control samples from healthy donors and cancer patients. This clone was observed a single time. One end of the junction does not line up with germline, which may come from a read error. The CDR3 contains 14 residues. From germline, CDR1 is MNHEY and CDR2 SVGAGI. The method was immunoSEQ multiplex PCR; TCRdb's version includes in-frame clones alone and lacks a portion of them. Seen here are under 30,000 clones, around 90% observed once, and the top ten hold about 4.3%. The V call is TRBV6-5, the J call TRBJ1-1, with 8 bases identical to TRBD1. The material sequenced was formalin-fixed, paraffin-embedded tissue. The origin of this receptor is a female donor with melanoma. The CDR3 coding sequence is TGTGCCAGCAGTAGGACAGGGTTGGTCACTGAAGTTTTCTTT. Residues: CASSRTGLVTEVFF.